These 22 T cell receptor beta chains were sequenced from one sample in a study of T cells in narcolepsy. Method: immunoSEQ multiplex PCR; TCRdb's copy keeps in-frame clones and lacks some. The table has about 34,000 clones, approximately 78% seen once. Material: CD45RA- memory CD4+ T cells from PBMCs. The receptors originated from a human donor with narcolepsy.

The chain employs TRBV7-7 and TRBJ2-1; the D call may be TRBD1 or TRBD2 (5 bases each). Germline CDR1 reads SSHAT; CDR2 reads FNYEAQ (reference sequence). There are 17 residues in the CDR3. Trimming stripped 1 base from V and 4 bases from J, with 17 bases between. The CDR3 DNA is TGTGCCAGCAGCTTAGGGGGGTCAGGGTCGGGTTACAATGAGCAGTTCTTC. As protein: CASSLGGSGSGYNEQFF.

This sequence joins TRBV19 and TRBJ2-2, with D perhaps assigned TRBD1 or TRBD2 (5 bases each). Trimming shortened V by 1 base and J by 4 bases, and 13 bases separated the two germline ends. Germline assignment: CDR1 LNHDA and CDR2 SQIVND (reference sequence). The CDR3 runs to 16 residues. This CDR3 is CASSIGPPGTTGELFF. The CDR3 nucleotides read TGTGCCAGTAGTATAGGCCCCCCAGGGACCACCGGGGAGCTGTTTTTT. Full variable domain (remainder filled in from reference TRBV19 and TRBJ2-2): DGGITQSPKYLFRKEGQNVTLSCEQNLNHDAMYWYRQDPGQGLRLIYYSQIVNDFQKGDIAEGYSVSREKKESFPLTVTSAQKNPTAFYLCASSIGPPGTTGELFFGEGSRLTVL.

The chain joins TRBV27 to TRBJ2-3, with 14 bases fitting TRBD2. With V trimmed by 8 bases and J by 6 bases, 7 bases remained unmatched. From germline, CDR1 is MNHEY and CDR2 SMNVEV (reference sequence). The CDR3 spans 15 residues. The CDR3 DNA follows: TGTGCCAGCTCCGGACTAGCGGGAGGTCTCGATACGCAGTATTTT. Protein: CASSGLAGGLDTQYF.

There are a few counts of this clone. The gene calls are TRBV27 and TRBJ2-3, with 7 bases lining up with TRBD2. This CDR3 contains 16 residues. Trimming took 8 bases from V and 4 from J; bases not matched to a gene: 15. Germline lookup yields CDR1 MNHEY and CDR2 SMNVEV (reference sequence). For the CDR3, the DNA is TGTGCCAGCCGGTTTTCCGGGGAGGGCCGGGCAGATACGCAGTATTTT. Translation gives CASRFSGEGRADTQYF.

This sequence joins TRBV4-2 and TRBJ2-7; D not certain. The germline V gene encodes CDR1 LGHNA and CDR2 YNFKEQ. The CDR3 is made up of 15 amino acids. Trimming removed 0 bases from V and 3 bases from J, with 12 bases in between. The CDR3, as DNA: TGTGCCAGCAGCCAAGATGCACAGATCCTCTACGAGCAGTACTTC. As protein: CASSQDAQILYEQYF.

This chain connects TRBV7-2 to TRBJ2-1, with D unclear. Per the germline V gene, CDR1 is SGHTA and CDR2 is FQGNSA. V was shortened by 1 base and J by 9 bases, with 10 bases between the two germline ends. The CDR3 sequence is 13 residues long. The CDR3 reads CASSLDGWVEQFF. Here the CDR3 DNA reads TGTGCCAGCAGCTTAGATGGGTGGGTTGAGCAGTTCTTC.

The genes are TRBV7-6 and TRBJ2-7; the match to TRBD2 covers 11 bases. The CDR3 spans 15 residues. Looked up from germline, CDR1 is SGHVS and CDR2 is FNYEAQ. Trimming cost V 0 bases and J 6 bases; bases outside gene matches: 4. The chain's CDR3 is CASSLADLAGGEQYF. For the CDR3, the DNA is TGTGCCAGCAGCTTAGCCGATCTAGCGGGAGGCGAGCAGTACTTC. The whole variable domain, remainder taken from reference TRBV7-6 and TRBJ2-7, is GAGVSQSPRYKVTKRGQDVALRCDPISGHVSLYWYRQALGQGPEFLTYFNYEAQQDKSGLPNDRFSAERPEGSISTLTIQRTEQRDSAMYRCASSLADLAGGEQYFGPGTRLTVT.

V usage is TRBV5-1 and J usage is TRBJ1-4; a weak D match, TRBD1 (5 bases). The CDR3 contains 15 residues. Germline V gives CDR1 SGHRS, CDR2 YFSETQ. V lost 1 base and J lost 5, with 12 bases in between. The CDR3 nucleotides read TGCGCCAGCAGCTTGTTAGGGGCAGCGAATGAAAAACTGTTTTTT. It codes for CASSLLGAANEKLFF.

The rearrangement joins TRBV5-1 to TRBJ1-5; weak D call: TRBD1 (5 bases). The CDR3 spans 15 residues. V was shortened by 7 bases and J by 3 bases, with 17 bases between the two germline ends. Looked up from germline, CDR1 is SGHRS and CDR2 is YFSETQ. CDR3 nucleotides: TGCGCCAGCCGTCCCGGGACCGCCGACAATCAGCCCCAGCATTTT. Translated, it gives CASRPGTADNQPQHF.

The V call is TRBV6-1, the J call TRBJ2-4; D remains unclear. Between the trimmed V and J ends, which lost 4 bases and 13 bases, there was a span of 14 bases. The CDR3 consists of 12 residues. Germline CDR1 reads MNHNS; CDR2 reads SASEGT. The CDR3 DNA is TGTGCCAGCAGTGCAGACCGCCGGAGCCAGTACTTC. It codes for CASSADRRSQYF.

Only one count was recorded for this clone. The chain couples TRBV6-1 to TRBJ2-5; no firm D call. The CDR3 is 13 amino acids. CDR1 is MNHNS, CDR2 SASEGT, per germline. Trimming shortened V by 3 bases and J by 1 base, and 6 bases separated the two germline ends. The CDR3 loop reads CASSETPQETQYF. CDR3 bases: TGTGCCAGCAGTGAGACCCCCCAAGAGACCCAGTACTTC.

The rearrangement links TRBV7-2 to TRBJ1-5, with D tentatively TRBD1 (6 bases). V gave up 2 bases and J gave up 3 bases, with 20 bases separating them. CDR1 is SGHTA and CDR2 is FQGNSA in the germline V gene. The CDR3 spans 18 residues. DNA of the CDR3: TGTGCCAGCAGCTTATGGGCAGGGGCGTCTGGGGTCAATCAGCCCCAGCATTTT. Encoded protein: CASSLWAGASGVNQPQHF.

V and J are TRBV19 and TRBJ1-6; 9 positions match TRBD1. Germline V gene lookup returns CDR1 LNHDA and CDR2 SQIVND (reference sequence). V trimming: 5 bases; J trimming: 8 bases; junction bases outside the gene matches: 4. The CDR3 spans 14 residues. DNA of the CDR3: TGTGCCAGTAGTCCGACAGGGGGAGATTCACCCCTCCACTTT. Its protein product is CASSPTGGDSPLHF.

The chain employs TRBV27 and TRBJ1-1; possible D gene TRBD1, 6 bases. The CDR3 is 13 residues long. Germline values: CDR1 MNHEY, CDR2 SMNVEV (reference sequence). V was shortened by 7 bases and J by 0 bases, with 9 bases between the two germline ends. CDR3 sequence: CASKGGLNTEAFF. The CDR3 DNA sequence: TGTGCCAGCAAGGGGGGGTTGAACACTGAAGCTTTCTTT.

V and J are TRBV12-5 and TRBJ1-2; TRBD1 matches at 7 bases. V was pared by 3 bases and J by 0 bases, with 7 bases of the junction left unmatched. The CDR3 consists of 16 residues. Germline-derived CDR1 and CDR2 are LGHNT and FRNRAP. In DNA, the CDR3 is TGTGCTAGTGGTTTACTAATCGGGACAGCTAACTATGGCTACACCTTC. Translating gives CASGLLIGTANYGYTF.

V and J are TRBV5-1 and TRBJ2-1; 7 nucleotides agree with TRBD2. Germline V gene sequence: CDR1 SGHRS, CDR2 YFSETQ. Trimming removed 0 bases from V and 4 bases from J; junction bases left unmatched: 13. There are 18 residues in the CDR3. The CDR3 protein is CASSLAASGSLGYNEQFF. DNA of the CDR3: TGCGCCAGCAGCTTGGCGGCTAGCGGATCCCTCGGGTACAATGAGCAGTTCTTC.

This chain uses TRBV6-5 with TRBJ1-2; 9 bases map to TRBD1. Per germline, CDR1 MNHEY and CDR2 SVGAGI. The CDR3 covers 15 residues. The V gene end was trimmed by 5 bases and the J gene end by 7 bases; junction bases not matched to a gene: 11. CDR3 sequence reads: CASSPQQGAAGGYTF. In nucleotides, the CDR3 is TGTGCCAGCAGTCCCCAACAGGGGGCTGCTGGTGGCTACACCTTC.

This chain uses TRBV6-5 with TRBJ2-7; D gene unclear. Germline CDR1 reads MNHEY; CDR2 reads SVGAGI. This CDR3 has 14 amino acids. The ends were cut back, 6 bases at V and 1 base at J, with 13 bases in the middle. The CDR3 sequence: CASSPWVQSYEQYF. The CDR3 bases are TGTGCCAGCAGCCCTTGGGTGCAGTCCTACGAGCAGTACTTC.

The chain recombines TRBV6-1 with TRBJ1-5; no clear D gene. This CDR3 is built from 13 residues. Trimming removed 2 bases from V and 10 bases from J, with 12 bases in between. Germline CDR1 MNHNS, CDR2 SASEGT. CDR3 nucleotides: TGTGCCAGCAGTGAACACTCAAGTCTACCCCAGCATTTT. It encodes CASSEHSSLPQHF.

The DNA for the CDR3 is TGTGCCAGCAGACATCTCACGGGAGTCGGCGGGGAGCTGTTTTTT. Its translation: CASRHLTGVGGELFF. V and J are TRBV6-5 and TRBJ2-2, with D maybe TRBD2 (6 bases). Germline V CDR1 and CDR2: MNHEY, SVGAGI. The CDR3 sequence is 15 residues long. V shed 6 bases and J shed 7 bases, with 18 bases lying between them.

The rearrangement links TRBV5-1 to TRBJ2-2; the match to TRBD1 covers 7 bases. This CDR3 region has 14 residues. The germline CDR1 and CDR2 sequences are SGHRS and YFSETQ. V dropped 4 bases and J dropped 5; count of bases not matched to a gene: 5. CDR3 nucleotide sequence: TGCGCCAGCAGCCAAACAGGGGAGACCGGGGAGCTGTTTTTT. This encodes CASSQTGETGELFF.

As concerns this clone: The sample has other DNA sequences that encode this CDR3 too. The V and J genes are TRBV7-2 and TRBJ1-4; D remains ambiguous. The CDR3 contains 15 residues. Germline V gene data show CDR1 as SGHTA and CDR2 as FQGNSA. The V end was cut by 6 bases, the J end by 7 bases, with 18 bases between. The CDR3 sequence is CASSVMSGLGEKLFF. The CDR3 DNA sequence: TGTGCCAGCAGTGTCATGAGTGGATTAGGTGAAAAACTGTTTTTT.